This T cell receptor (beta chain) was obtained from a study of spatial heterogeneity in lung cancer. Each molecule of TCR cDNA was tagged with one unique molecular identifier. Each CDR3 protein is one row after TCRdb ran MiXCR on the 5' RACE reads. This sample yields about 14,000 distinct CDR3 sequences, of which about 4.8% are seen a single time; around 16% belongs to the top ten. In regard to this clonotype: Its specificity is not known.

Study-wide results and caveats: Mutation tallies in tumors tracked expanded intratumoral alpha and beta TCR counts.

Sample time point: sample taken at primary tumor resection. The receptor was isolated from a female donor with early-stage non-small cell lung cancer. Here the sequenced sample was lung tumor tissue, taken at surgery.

The CDR3 here is CASSRGQVSQPQHF. The CDR3 DNA follows: TGCGCCAGCAGCCGCGGACAGGTCAGTCAGCCCCAGCATTTT. The rearrangement joins TRBV4-1 to TRBJ1-5; 7 bases are shared with TRBD1. Germline-derived CDR1 and CDR2 are MGHRA and YSYEKL. This CDR3 spans 14 amino acids. J lost 6 bases, V lost 4 bases, and 6 bases had no gene match.